The T cell receptor beta chain described here comes from a study of blood T cell repertoires in COVID-19. Study summary: Acute and convalescent COVID-19 specimens originated in the United States, Italy and Spain. PBMCs, B-cell-depleted T cells, or T cells were the source of the cDNA or gDNA that made up the material.

This clone was recorded a few times. Authors' methods: Reference gene primer amplification in the assay estimated nucleated cell counts. The method was immunoSEQ multiplex PCR; TCRdb's version includes in-frame clones alone and lacks a portion of them. That table gives V, J and clone size, and the DNA gave D and trimming. The sample lists approximately 200,000 clones, 84% occurring once. The length of the CDR3 is 15 residues. The V gene lost 1 base and the J gene lost 3 bases, with 12 bases spanning the gap. Germline values: CDR1 SGHAT, CDR2 FQNNGV. This TCR came from a woman aged 60 to 75 who had recovered from COVID-19. The genes are TRBV11-2 and TRBJ1-1; possible D gene TRBD1, 5 bases. Sequenced: peripheral blood. CDR3 DNA: TGTGCCAGCAGCTTAGTAAGGGGAAAGGACACTGAAGCTTTCTTT. The encoded protein is CASSLVRGKDTEAFF.